The 17 T cell receptor beta chains listed next were all sequenced from one sample in a study of T cells in Graves' hyperthyroidism and ophthalmopathy. The investigators amplified TCR beta CDR3 regions from RNA transcripts. Using the HTBI primer set, a first-round RT-PCR was run on the TCR CDR3. TCRdb recomputed calls from the multiplex PCR reads with MiXCR, one row per CDR3 protein. The table has about 400,000 distinct CDR3 sequences, about 15% seen once. Sequencing was done on a sample of blood. These receptor sequences come from a woman under 40 with Graves' hyperthyroidism.

This chain links TRBV4-2 with TRBJ2-1; D is ambiguous. Trimming left V 0 bases short and J 7 bases short, with 10 bases between. The CDR3 totals 14 residues. Looked up from germline, CDR1 is LGHNA and CDR2 is YNFKEQ. The CDR3 sequence is CASSQDVDGNEQFF. The DNA for the CDR3 is TGTGCCAGCAGCCAAGATGTAGACGGGAATGAGCAGTTCTTC.

This clonotype was picked up a small number of times. The CDR3 sequence: CASSPDRGGDSPLHF. The CDR3 DNA reads as TGTGCCAGCTCACCCGACAGGGGAGGGGATTCACCCCTCCACTTT. This chain uses TRBV18 with TRBJ1-6; TRBD1 agrees at 8 bases. The CDR3 is made up of 15 amino acids. From germline, CDR1 is KGHSH and CDR2 LQKENI. V dropped 3 bases and J dropped 8; count of bases not matched to a gene: 6. The variable domain in full, with the rest retrieved from reference TRBV18 and TRBJ1-6, is NAGVMQNPRHLVRRRGQEARLRCSPMKGHSHVYWYRQLPEEGLKFMVYLQKENIIDESGMPKERFSAEFPKEGPSILRIQQVVRGDSAAYFCASSPDRGGDSPLHFGNGTRLTVT.

The table lists this clonotype with many counts. The V gene is TRBV27, the J gene TRBJ1-5; D unclear. Trimming cost V 5 bases and J 0 bases, with 8 bases left between them. The germline V gene has CDR1 MNHEY and CDR2 SMNVEV (reference sequence). The CDR3 consists of 14 residues. CDR3 sequence reads: CASSAAISNQPQHF. In DNA, the CDR3 is TGTGCCAGCAGTGCTGCGATTAGCAATCAGCCCCAGCATTTT.

V gene TRBV5-4 combines with J gene TRBJ1-5; D may be TRBD1 (6 bases). Germline assignment: CDR1 SGHNT and CDR2 YYREEE (reference sequence). This CDR3 has 16 residues. Deletions cut 0 bases from V and 7 bases from J, with 17 bases between. CDR3 loop: CASSLGGGLQGQPQHF. The CDR3 region has the DNA TGTGCCAGCAGCTTGGGGGGGGGACTCCAGGGGCAGCCCCAGCATTTT.

At least ten counts were recorded for this clonotype. The rearrangement joins TRBV5-1 to TRBJ1-4; a weak D match, TRBD1 (5 bases). In germline, CDR1 is SGHRS, CDR2 YFSETQ. V lost 1 base to trimming and J lost 8 bases, with 15 bases between them. The length of the CDR3 is 15 residues. This CDR3 is CASSLSFRVEEKLFF. The CDR3 region has the DNA TGCGCCAGCAGCTTGTCGTTCAGGGTAGAAGAAAAACTGTTTTTT. Drawing the rest from reference TRBV5-1 and TRBJ1-4, the complete variable domain is KAGVTQTPRYLIKTRGQQVTLSCSPISGHRSVSWYQQTPGQGLQFLFEYFSETQRNKGNFPGRFSGRQFSNSRSEMNVSTLELGDSALYLCASSLSFRVEEKLFFGSGTQLSVL.

The CDR3 DNA is TGTGCCAGCAGTTTCGGACAGGGAGCCCCGGGCACCGGGGAGCTGTTTTTT. Translating gives CASSFGQGAPGTGELFF. V is TRBV12-3 or TRBV12-4 and J is TRBJ2-2; 8 bases match TRBD1. V lost 3 bases, J lost 4 bases, and 10 bases stayed unmatched. This CDR3 comprises 17 residues.

The V and J genes are TRBV20-1 and TRBJ2-6; 9 nucleotides align to TRBD2. Trimming at V came to 4 bases and at J to 0 bases, leaving 7 bases not matched to a gene. This CDR3 spans 17 amino acids. Germline CDR1 DFQATT, CDR2 SNEGSKA (reference sequence). CDR3 protein: CSATRLADHSGANVLTF. In DNA form, the CDR3 reads TGCAGTGCTACCCGACTAGCGGATCACTCTGGGGCCAACGTCCTGACTTTC.

This clonotype was seen more than once but under ten times. The gene calls are TRBV5-8 and TRBJ1-5; D is uncertain. The V gene's germline CDR1 is SGHTS and CDR2 YDEGEE. The ends were cut back, 1 base at V and 0 bases at J, with 8 bases in the middle. The CDR3 sequence is 15 residues long. CDR3 bases: TGTGCCAGCAGCTTGCGGGATTATAGCAATCAGCCCCAGCATTTT. It codes for CASSLRDYSNQPQHF.

This clonotype was seen ten or more times. The chain recombines TRBV5-1 with TRBJ2-3; tentatively, D is TRBD2 (5 bases). The V gene's germline CDR1 is SGHRS and CDR2 YFSETQ. Trimming removed 0 bases at V and 6 bases at J, with 17 bases between. The CDR3 is 16 residues long. This CDR3 is CASSLETELVYDTQYF. CDR3 nucleotides: TGCGCCAGCAGCTTGGAGACGGAACTAGTGTACGATACGCAGTATTTT.

This clonotype was seen ten or more times. The rearrangement joins TRBV18 to TRBJ1-1, with TRBD1 as a possible D gene (5 bases). The germline V gene has CDR1 KGHSH and CDR2 LQKENI. The CDR3 loop spans 13 amino acids. V was shortened by 2 bases and J by 11 bases, with 15 bases between the two germline ends. This chain's CDR3 is CASSPSPGRGAFF. CDR3 nucleotides: TGTGCCAGCTCACCATCCCCGGGACGGGGGGCTTTCTTT.

Regarding this clonotype: A much larger clone differs by one base, so this may be a read error. The chain combines TRBV28 with TRBJ1-2; D is undetermined. Per the germline V gene, CDR1 is MDHEN and CDR2 is SYDVKM. Trimming removed 6 bases at V and 3 bases at J, with 11 bases between. The CDR3 extends over 13 amino acids. CDR3 DNA sequence: TGTGCCAGCAGGACAAGGTTAGACTATGGCTACACCTTC. It yields the protein CASRTRLDYGYTF.

This clonotype was detected many times. The rearrangement joins TRBV5-4 to TRBJ1-1; 7 positions match TRBD1. J lost 6 bases, V lost 4 bases, and 3 bases had no gene match. The CDR3 loop spans 12 amino acids. Germline V gene data show CDR1 as SGHNT and CDR2 as YYREEE (reference sequence). The DNA of the CDR3 is TGTGCCAGCAGCACGACAGGGTCTGAAGCTTTCTTT. Translation: CASSTTGSEAFF.

This clonotype has at least ten counts. The J gene is TRBJ2-2, the V gene TRBV3-1, with 10 bases matching TRBD2. The CDR3 length is 18 residues. The germline CDR1 and CDR2 sequences are LGHDT and YNNKEL (reference sequence). Trimming cost V 3 bases and J 3 bases; bases outside gene matches: 10. CDR3 in DNA: TGTGCCAGCAGCCAGCCCCCGACTAGCGGGCTACACACCGGGGAGCTGTTTTTT. Its protein is CASSQPPTSGLHTGELFF.

The V and J genes are TRBV27 and TRBJ2-7; tentative D call: TRBD1 (6 bases). Germline V gene sequence: CDR1 MNHEY, CDR2 SMNVEV (reference sequence). The CDR3 extends over 14 amino acids. V lost 4 bases and J lost 2, with 12 bases in between. In DNA form, the CDR3 reads TGTGCCAGCAGTTCCACGCCAGGGGCCTACGAGCAGTACTTC. This codes for CASSSTPGAYEQYF.

This clonotype has a handful of counts. The V gene is TRBV5-1, the J gene TRBJ2-3; tentatively, D is TRBD2 (5 bases). V shed 0 bases and J shed 2 bases, with 13 bases lying between them. This CDR3 spans 16 amino acids. Per germline, CDR1 SGHRS and CDR2 YFSETQ. The CDR3 nucleotides read TGCGCCAGCAGCTTGGTAGGTTCCGGACTCACAGATACGCAGTATTTT. Amino acids: CASSLVGSGLTDTQYF.

Many counts were recorded for this clonotype. This chain joins TRBV12-3 or TRBV12-4 and TRBJ2-7; no firm D call. The V end lost 6 bases, the J end lost 1 base, and 10 bases lay between the germline ends. CDR3 length equals 13 residues. CDR3 nucleotides: TGTGCCAGCAGAATAGGGTTTTCCTACGAGCAGTACTTC. This encodes CASRIGFSYEQYF.

This clonotype was detected a few times. This rearrangement joins TRBV28 to TRBJ1-2; the D gene is possibly TRBD1 (6 bases). Germline CDR1 reads MDHEN; CDR2 reads SYDVKM. The CDR3 loop spans 13 amino acids. V was shortened by 4 bases and J by 8 bases, with 14 bases between the two germline ends. The CDR3: CASSSAGEGGYTF. The CDR3, as DNA: TGTGCCAGCAGTTCAGCAGGGGAAGGCGGCTACACCTTC.